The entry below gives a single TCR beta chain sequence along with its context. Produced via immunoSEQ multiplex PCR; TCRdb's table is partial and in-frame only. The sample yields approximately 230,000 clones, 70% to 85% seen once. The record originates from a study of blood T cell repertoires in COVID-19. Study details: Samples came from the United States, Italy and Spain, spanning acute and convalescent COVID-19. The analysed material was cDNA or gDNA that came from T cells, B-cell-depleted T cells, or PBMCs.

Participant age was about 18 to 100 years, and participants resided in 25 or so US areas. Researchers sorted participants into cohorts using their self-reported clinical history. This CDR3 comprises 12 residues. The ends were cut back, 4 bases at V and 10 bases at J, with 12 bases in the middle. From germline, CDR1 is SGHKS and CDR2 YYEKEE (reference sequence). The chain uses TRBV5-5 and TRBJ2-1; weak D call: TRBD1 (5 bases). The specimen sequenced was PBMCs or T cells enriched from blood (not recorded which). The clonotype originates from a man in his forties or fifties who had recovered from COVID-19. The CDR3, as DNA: TGTGCCAGCAGCCAATTCTCAGGGGAGCAGTTCTTC. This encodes CASSQFSGEQFF. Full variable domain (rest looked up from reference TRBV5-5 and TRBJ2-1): DAGVTQSPTHLIKTRGQQVTLRCSPISGHKSVSWYQQVLGQGPQFIFQYYEKEERGRGNFPDRFSARQFPNYSSELNVNALLLGDSALYLCASSQFSGEQFFGPGTRLTVL.